This passage covers 14 T cell receptor beta chains from one sample sequenced in a study of blood T cell repertoires in COVID-19. Measured with immunoSEQ multiplex PCR; TCRdb has only the in-frame clones, and not every one. The top ten clones hold 5% to 6.5% of a sample with under 200,000 clones, 88% of them seen once. Sequencing input: peripheral blood. The receptor set was obtained from a man aged 40-49 years with active or convalescent COVID-19.

This chain joins TRBV27 and TRBJ2-1; 10 positions agree with TRBD1. The trim removed 4 bases at V and 0 bases at J, leaving 6 bases unmatched. The CDR3 length is 17 residues. Germline values: CDR1 MNHEY, CDR2 SMNVEV (reference sequence). The CDR3 spells CASSSGQGKVSYNEQFF. DNA for the CDR3: TGTGCCAGCAGTTCGGGACAGGGGAAGGTCTCCTACAATGAGCAGTTCTTC.

The rearrangement links TRBV18 to TRBJ1-2; 8 positions match TRBD1. V was pared by 5 bases and J by 1 base, with 3 bases of the junction left unmatched. Looked up from germline, CDR1 is KGHSH and CDR2 is LQKENI. This CDR3 spans 14 amino acids. The CDR3 region is CASSAGQDNYGYTF. The CDR3 DNA is TGTGCCAGCTCAGCGGGACAGGATAACTATGGCTACACCTTC.

The chain uses TRBV10-3 and TRBJ1-2, with D tentatively TRBD1 (5 bases). In germline, CDR1 is ENHRY, CDR2 SYGVKD. V lost 7 bases and J lost 0, with 12 bases in between. CDR3 length: 14 residues. The CDR3: CAITRDRPNYGYTF. The DNA for the CDR3 is TGTGCCATCACTAGAGACAGACCTAACTATGGCTACACCTTC.

The chain uses TRBV2 and TRBJ2-6; D is unresolved. Trimming removed 7 bases from V and 4 bases from J, with 14 bases in between. This CDR3 spans 15 amino acids. The V gene's germline CDR1 is SNHLY and CDR2 FYNNEI. CDR3 nucleotides: TGTGCCAGCATGCTGGCGGAGACGGGGGCCAACGTCCTGACTTTC. Translation gives CASMLAETGANVLTF.

The V and J genes are TRBV7-9 and TRBJ1-2; D perhaps matches TRBD1 (5 bases). Germline V CDR1 and CDR2: SEHNR, FQNEAQ (reference sequence). This CDR3 has 14 amino acids. V dropped 0 bases and J dropped 8 bases, with 13 bases sitting between them. CDR3 bases: TGTGCCAGCAGCTTAGCGGGGCTCGGCGCAGGCTACACCTTC. Encoded protein: CASSLAGLGAGYTF.

J is TRBJ1-1 and V is TRBV3-1 (or the pseudogene TRBV3-2); 10 nucleotides line up with TRBD1. The CDR3 has 16 residues. V dropped 7 bases and J dropped 0; count of bases not matched to a gene: 8. Germline CDR1 and CDR2: LGHDT and YNNKEL (reference sequence). The CDR3 sequence is CASKMTGGVMNTEAFF. The CDR3 DNA is TGTGCCAGCAAAATGACAGGGGGCGTTATGAACACTGAAGCTTTCTTT.

A note on this clone: This specimen includes other DNA sequences encoding the same CDR3. The J gene is TRBJ1-2, the V gene TRBV9; 10 bases are shared with TRBD1. This CDR3 has 15 residues. From germline, CDR1 is SGDLS and CDR2 YYNGEE. Trimming removed 0 bases from V and 3 bases from J; junction bases left unmatched: 2. CDR3 sequence: CASSVGTGGDYGYTF. CDR3 nucleotide sequence: TGTGCCAGCAGCGTAGGGACAGGGGGTGACTATGGCTACACCTTC. Together with reference TRBV9 and TRBJ1-2, the CDR3 gives the full variable domain: DSGVTQTPKHLITATGQRVTLRCSPRSGDLSVYWYQQSLDQGLQFLIQYYNGEERAKGNILERFSAQQFPDLHSELNLSSLELGDSALYFCASSVGTGGDYGYTFGSGTRLTVV.

The chain uses TRBV5-5 and TRBJ2-7; TRBD2 is a possible D gene (6 bases). The CDR3 is made up of 14 amino acids. V gave up 4 bases and J gave up 2 bases, with 13 bases separating them. CDR1 SGHKS and CDR2 YYEKEE come from the germline V gene (reference sequence). The DNA for the CDR3 is TGTGCCAGCAGCGGGAGGACGGGAGCCTACGAGCAGTACTTC. Its protein is CASSGRTGAYEQYF.

The CDR3 protein is CASSPIRDRGNYGYTF. As DNA, the CDR3 is TGTGCCAGCTCACCTATCCGGGACAGGGGTAACTATGGCTACACCTTC. V gene TRBV18 combines with J gene TRBJ1-2; TRBD1 matches 10 bases. This CDR3 comprises 16 residues. Germline V gene sequence: CDR1 KGHSH, CDR2 LQKENI. J lost 1 base, V lost 3 bases, and 5 bases had no gene match.

The CDR3 nucleotides are TGTGCCAGCAGCCCGAGCCCTGCAGGGGCGGTTCCGCGGTACACCTTC. Its protein is CASSPSPAGAVPRYTF. The genes are TRBV9 and TRBJ1-2; D possibly corresponds to TRBD1 (6 bases). Per the germline V gene, CDR1 is SGDLS and CDR2 is YYNGEE. With 4 bases removed from V and 11 bases from J, the gap between germline ends came to 27 bases. The CDR3 is 16 amino acids.

This chain joins TRBV7-2 and TRBJ2-2; no clear D gene. With 1 base removed from V and 0 bases from J, the gap between germline ends came to 6 bases. Germline-derived CDR1 and CDR2 are SGHTA and FQGNSA. The length of the CDR3 is 15 residues. The CDR3 region has the DNA TGTGCCAGCAGCTTAGACAGCTCGAACACCGGGGAGCTGTTTTTT. Translated: CASSLDSSNTGELFF.

This chain joins TRBV5-1 and TRBJ1-3, with 12 bases identical to TRBD1. Germline V gene data show CDR1 as SGHRS and CDR2 as YFSETQ. The CDR3 is 15 amino acids. The V and J ends lost 4 bases and 4 bases, in that order; junction bases with no gene match: 3. CDR3 nucleotide sequence: TGCGCCAGCAGCCGGGACAGGGGGCTCGGAAACACCATATATTTT. Amino acids: CASSRDRGLGNTIYF.

The rearrangement uses TRBV24-1 and TRBJ2-1, with D perhaps TRBD2 (7 bases). The CDR3 totals 12 residues. Germline assignment: CDR1 KGHDR and CDR2 SFDVKD. V was trimmed by 9 bases and J by 6 bases, leaving 11 bases between them. This CDR3 is CATQGGGNEQFF. DNA of the CDR3: TGTGCCACCCAAGGGGGGGGCAATGAGCAGTTCTTC.

This chain joins TRBV11-3 and TRBJ2-1; D not certain. The CDR3 is 12 residues long. Germline V CDR1 and CDR2: SGHNT, YENEEA. Trimming left V 4 bases short and J 6 bases short, with 7 bases between. CDR3 DNA: TGTGCCAGCAGCTCCTCTCCCAATGAGCAGTTCTTC. It specifies CASSSSPNEQFF.